These 6 T cell receptor beta chains were sequenced from one sample in a study of blood T cell repertoires in COVID-19. The protocol was immunoSEQ multiplex PCR, while the TCRdb copy is restricted to in-frame clones and leaves out a portion. The sample lists some 110,000 clones, roughly nine tenths occurring once. Sequenced sample: peripheral blood. All receptors come from a human donor with active COVID-19. The donor label of this sample is uncertain.

V gene TRBV11-2 combines with J gene TRBJ2-1, with D tentatively TRBD1 (6 bases). Trimming pared 4 bases from V and 8 bases from J, leaving 15 bases between. The CDR3 covers 14 residues. CDR1 and CDR2 (germline): SGHAT, FQNNGV. The CDR3 is CASSSDPQGYEQFF. The CDR3 DNA sequence: TGTGCCAGCAGCTCCGACCCTCAGGGGTATGAGCAGTTCTTC.

This chain connects TRBV19 to TRBJ1-1; 8 positions match TRBD1. CDR3 length equals 11 residues. V lost 8 bases, J lost 11 bases, and 7 bases stayed unmatched. Germline V gene lookup returns CDR1 LNHDA and CDR2 SQIVND (reference sequence). The CDR3 DNA sequence: TGTGCCAGTGCTCGGACAGGGTGGGCTTTCTTT. Translation: CASARTGWAFF.

This clone was seen just once. The CDR3 loop is CATSRDTAGGTAQHF. The CDR3 bases are TGTGCCACCAGCAGAGATACGGCAGGGGGGACGGCCCAGCATTTT. The chain joins TRBV15 to TRBJ1-5; 7 bases agree with TRBD1. The length of the CDR3 is 15 residues. Trimming removed 0 bases from V and 11 bases from J; junction bases left unmatched: 10. The germline V gene encodes CDR1 LNHNV and CDR2 YYDKDF (reference sequence). Variable domain in full (rest from reference TRBV15 and TRBJ1-5): DAMVIQNPRYQVTQFGKPVTLSCSQTLNHNVMYWYQQKSSQAPKLLFHYYDKDFNNEADTPDNFQSRRPNTSFCFLDIRSPGLGDTAMYLCATSRDTAGGTAQHFGDGTRLSIL.

A few counts support this clone. V and J are TRBV4-1 and TRBJ1-1, with 7 bases identical to TRBD1. This CDR3 contains 16 residues. Germline V lookup: CDR1 MGHRA, CDR2 YSYEKL. Trimming cost V 2 bases and J 1 base; bases outside gene matches: 7. CDR3 region: CASSQKDRVGNTEAFF. CDR3 in DNA: TGCGCCAGCAGCCAAAAAGACAGGGTTGGGAACACTGAAGCTTTCTTT.

The V and J genes are TRBV19 and TRBJ2-7; D is ambiguous. Germline V gene sequence: CDR1 LNHDA, CDR2 SQIVND (reference sequence). The CDR3 has 14 residues. With 1 base removed from V and 2 bases from J, the gap between germline ends came to 9 bases. The CDR3 DNA reads as TGTGCCAGTAGTATAGGGCAGGCCGCCTACGAGCAGTACTTC. Its protein product is CASSIGQAAYEQYF.

V usage is TRBV15 and J usage is TRBJ1-6; a weak D match, TRBD1 (5 bases). The CDR3 has 19 residues. The V gene lost 0 bases and the J gene lost 3 bases, with 18 bases spanning the gap. CDR1 is LNHNV and CDR2 is YYDKDF in the germline V gene (reference sequence). CDR3 sequence (DNA): TGTGCCACCAGCAGAGATCGAGTATGGGGCCTTAACTATAATTCACCCCTCCACTTT. As protein: CATSRDRVWGLNYNSPLHF.